Below, 12 T cell receptor beta chains from the same sample are listed, as sequenced in a study of CD8+ T cells in alopecia areata. The sample's treatment: oral pan-JAK inhibitor, 5-10 mg twice daily. It was cDNA, reverse transcribed from extracted RNA, that served as the sequencing template. Produced via immunoSEQ multiplex PCR; TCRdb's table is partial and in-frame only. The data contain 150,000 to 200,000 clones, more than 55% of them singletons. This specimen was CD4+ T cells sorted from blood, taken around week 50, from a patient treated with tofacitinib. The source is a human donor with alopecia areata.

V gene TRBV29-1 combines with J gene TRBJ2-5; D is perhaps TRBD2 (5 bases). V was clipped by 4 bases and J by 1 base, with 13 bases between them. Looked up from germline, CDR1 is SQVTM and CDR2 is ANQGSEA. The length of the CDR3 is 14 residues. CDR3 residues: CSVGRSTTQETQYF. The DNA of the CDR3 is TGCAGCGTTGGTAGATCGACTACCCAAGAGACCCAGTACTTC. The variable domain in full, with the rest retrieved from reference TRBV29-1 and TRBJ2-5, is SAVISQKPSRDICQRGTSLTIQCQVDSQVTMMFWYRQQPGQSLTLIATANQGSEATYESGFVIDKFPISRPNLTFSTLTVSNMSPEDSSIYLCSVGRSTTQETQYFGPGTRLLVL.

This clone was seen just once. V gene TRBV27 combines with J gene TRBJ1-2, with 7 nucleotides matching TRBD1. CDR3 length equals 15 residues. V lost 7 bases and J lost 4; bases outside the gene matches: 12. The germline gives CDR1 MNHEY, CDR2 SMNVEV (reference sequence). The CDR3 sequence is CASKKSGTESYGYTF. The DNA of the CDR3 is TGTGCCAGCAAAAAGAGCGGGACAGAATCCTATGGCTACACCTTC.

The count of this clone is one. The J gene is TRBJ2-1, the V gene TRBV30; 13 bases fit TRBD2. The J segment lost 7 bases and the V segment lost 5 bases, leaving 5 bases of the junction unmatched. CDR1 is GTSNPN, CDR2 SVGIG, per germline (reference sequence). The CDR3 is 14 amino acids. The CDR3 DNA reads as TGTGCCTGGGATAGACTAGCGGGGGGAAATGAGCAGTTCTTC. Amino acids: CAWDRLAGGNEQFF.

The CDR3 sequence is CASSELKIFGAYNEQFF. The DNA for the CDR3 is TGTGCCAGCAGTGAATTAAAAATTTTTGGGGCGTACAATGAGCAGTTCTTC. This chain uses TRBV25-1 with TRBJ2-1, with D maybe TRBD1 (5 bases). The CDR3 covers 17 residues. V dropped 1 base and J dropped 4 bases, with 17 bases sitting between them. Germline V gene lookup returns CDR1 MGHDK and CDR2 SYGVNS.

CDR3 DNA sequence: TGCGCCAGCAGCTTAGGAGGGATATCCGAAAAACTGTTTTTT. This sequence encodes CASSLGGISEKLFF. The chain links TRBV4-3 to TRBJ1-4; no clear D gene. CDR3 length: 14 amino acids. Germline CDR1 is LGHNA and CDR2 is YSLEER. The V end was cut by 5 bases, the J end by 8 bases, with 15 bases between.

The genes are TRBV29-1 and TRBJ1-2; 8 nucleotides align to TRBD1. CDR1 is SQVTM, CDR2 ANQGSEA, per germline. This CDR3 spans 16 amino acids. With V trimmed by 4 bases and J by 5 bases, 15 bases remained unmatched. For the CDR3, the DNA is TGCAGCGTTGTCGGGGGGAGGACAGGGTATTTGTATGGCTACACCTTC. The encoded protein is CSVVGGRTGYLYGYTF. The entire variable domain, with the rest obtained from reference TRBV29-1 and TRBJ1-2, is as follows: SAVISQKPSRDICQRGTSLTIQCQVDSQVTMMFWYRQQPGQSLTLIATANQGSEATYESGFVIDKFPISRPNLTFSTLTVSNMSPEDSSIYLCSVVGGRTGYLYGYTFGSGTRLTVV.

Concerning this clone: Other nucleotide sequences in the sample specify the same CDR3. J is TRBJ2-5 and V is TRBV20-1, with D unclear. In germline, CDR1 is DFQATT, CDR2 SNEGSKA (reference sequence). Between the trimmed V and J ends, which lost 1 base and 4 bases, there was a span of 4 bases. The CDR3 spans 11 residues. CDR3 sequence reads: CSARVGETQYF. CDR3 DNA sequence: TGCAGTGCTAGAGTCGGAGAGACCCAGTACTTC.

This clone was seen only a few times. V gene TRBV25-1 combines with J gene TRBJ1-4, with D tentatively TRBD1 (5 bases). V shed 6 bases and J shed 3 bases, with 14 bases lying between them. CDR1 is MGHDK, CDR2 SYGVNS, per germline. The CDR3 is made up of 15 amino acids. CDR3 coding DNA: TGTGCCAGCAGGGGGATGGACACGGCTAATGAAAAACTGTTTTTT. As protein: CASRGMDTANEKLFF.

J is TRBJ1-1 and V is TRBV10-1; TRBD1 matches at 8 bases. The germline V gene encodes CDR1 WNHNN and CDR2 SYGVQD (reference sequence). This CDR3 has 15 residues. Trimming took 3 bases from V and 1 from J; bases not matched to a gene: 4. The CDR3 here is CASSDPGQANTEAFF. The CDR3 bases are TGCGCCAGCAGTGACCCGGGACAGGCGAACACTGAAGCTTTCTTT.

This clone appeared a few times. V and J are TRBV30 and TRBJ2-7, with D possibly matching TRBD1 (5 bases). Trimming left V 4 bases short and J 0 bases short, with 10 bases between. This CDR3 has 13 residues. Germline-derived CDR1 and CDR2 are GTSNPN and SVGIG (reference sequence). CDR3 bases: TGTGCCTGGACCATGACAGACTCCTACGAGCAGTACTTC. It codes for CAWTMTDSYEQYF. Full variable domain (remainder filled in from reference TRBV30 and TRBJ2-7): SQTIHQWPATLVQPVGSPLSLECTVEGTSNPNLYWYRQAAGRGLQLLFYSVGIGQISSEVPQNLSASRPQDRQFILSSKKLLLSDSGFYLCAWTMTDSYEQYFGPGTRLTVT.

The chain joins TRBV5-1 to TRBJ2-7; TRBD1 agrees at 7 bases. The CDR3 spans 17 residues. Germline CDR1 is SGHRS and CDR2 is YFSETQ. V lost 4 bases, J lost 1 base, and 14 bases stayed unmatched. CDR3 nucleotide sequence: TGCGCCAGCAGCGAACAATTCACAGGGGAGTTTTCCTACGAGCAGTACTTC. Encoded protein: CASSEQFTGEFSYEQYF.

This clone appeared a single time. The chain recombines TRBV2 with TRBJ2-5, with 8 positions matching TRBD2. This CDR3 comprises 14 residues. CDR1 and CDR2 (germline): SNHLY, FYNNEI. The V and J ends lost 8 bases and 4 bases, in that order; junction bases with no gene match: 9. The CDR3 protein is CASERGGAPETQYF. CDR3 DNA: TGTGCCAGCGAACGGGGGGGCGCACCAGAGACCCAGTACTTC.